Listed below are T cell receptor beta chains from one sample, sequenced in a study of T cells and copy number aberrations in small-cell lung cancer. The protocol was immunoSEQ multiplex PCR, while the TCRdb copy is restricted to in-frame clones and leaves out a portion. The sample includes about 6,600 clones, 76% of them seen just once. Sequenced sample: normal tissue next to the tumor. These receptors all come from a woman aged 70-85 years with small cell lung cancer. Some clones in this sample may be carry-over from other donors' samples. Both conserved end residues are part of each CDR3. The D gene is left open where the match is weak. Clone size, where shown, is once, few, many, or a class for clones that have expanded.

CDR3nt,CDR3aa,abundance,v_gene,len,j_gene,d_gene
TGTGCCAGCAGCTTAACAGGGACCTCCTACGAGCAGTACTTC,CASSLTGTSYEQYF,-,TRBV7-3,14,TRBJ2-7,-
TGTGCCAGCAGCGGAGCAACAGGTCGCACAGATACGCAGTATTTT,CASSGATGRTDTQYF,-,TRBV9,15,TRBJ2-3,-
TGTGCCAGCAGCGTAGGGTCAGGGGGCAAAGAGACCCAGTACTTC,CASSVGSGGKETQYF,-,TRBV9,15,TRBJ2-5,TRBD1
TGCGCCAGCAGCCACGCCTCACGGCTAGCGGGAGGCGCAGATACGCAGTATTTT,CASSHASRLAGGADTQYF,-,TRBV4-1,18,TRBJ2-3,TRBD2
TGTGCCAGCAGCTCCGGGTCGGACACAGATACGCAGTATTTT,CASSSGSDTDTQYF,-,TRBV6-4,14,TRBJ2-3,-
TGCGCCAGCAGCGAAGGGACAGGAGGGGGCTACACCTTC,CASSEGTGGGYTF,medium-sized,TRBV5-1,13,TRBJ1-2,TRBD1
TGTGCCACTAACAGTGGTCTTGAAGCTTTCTTT,CATNSGLEAFF,-,TRBV6-1,11,TRBJ1-1,-
TGTGCCAGCAGCTTCGCAGGGGGTCCCAACAATGAGCAGTTCTTC,CASSFAGGPNNEQFF,-,TRBV11-3,15,TRBJ2-1,TRBD1
TGTGCCAGCTTGACAGGCACAATCAAAAATGAGCAGTTCTTC,CASLTGTIKNEQFF,once,TRBV11-3,14,TRBJ2-1,-
TGTGCCAGCAGTGTGGGCACCGGGGAGCTGTTTTTT,CASSVGTGELFF,once,TRBV2,12,TRBJ2-2,-
TGTGCCAGCAGCTCGTATAAGGTTACTGGAAACACCATATATTTT,CASSSYKVTGNTIYF,once,TRBV11-3,15,TRBJ1-3,-
TGTGCCAGCAGACCTAGCGGGACGTACCAAGAGACCCAGTACTTC,CASRPSGTYQETQYF,-,TRBV4-2,15,TRBJ2-5,TRBD2
TGTGCCAGTAGTTTGCCGGGTTGGGCTAGCGAGAAGGGTGAGCAGTTCTTC,CASSLPGWASEKGEQFF,-,TRBV19,17,TRBJ2-1,-
TGCAGTGTCAGCGGCTCGACCCAGTACTTC,CSVSGSTQYF,few,TRBV20-1,10,TRBJ2-5,-
TGTGCCAGCAGCTTGTGGGGGACAGGGACCTACGAGCAGTACTTC,CASSLWGTGTYEQYF,-,TRBV11-2,15,TRBJ2-7,TRBD1
TGTGCCAGCAGTGGTGGGCAGGGTATCCTCAACACTGAAGCTTTCTTT,CASSGGQGILNTEAFF,-,TRBV2,16,TRBJ1-1,-
TGCGCCAGCAGCTTGGGTCTAGCGGGAGGCCTCACAGATACGCAGTATTTT,CASSLGLAGGLTDTQYF,-,TRBV5-1,17,TRBJ2-3,TRBD2